This TCR beta chain is from a study of T cells in Graves' hyperthyroidism and ophthalmopathy. As for the study in general: Any treatment followed the collection of peripheral blood at initial diagnosis.

A note on this clonotype: The antigen is unknown.

With a duration under 2 months, the hyperthyroidism was newly diagnosed in patients aged 18 to 65. In making diagnoses, clinical symptoms, serum thyroxine and TRAb, thyroid ultrasound and orbital computed tomography were all used. Researchers took RNA transcripts and amplified the TCR beta CDR3 regions from them. A first-round RT-PCR of the TCR CDR3 used the HTBI primer set. A single record per CDR3 protein comes from TCRdb applying MiXCR to the multiplex PCR reads. This table has over 300,000 distinct CDR3 sequences, 11% to 15% appearing once. The ends were cut back, 3 bases at V and 2 bases at J, with 16 bases in the middle. The CDR3 spans 17 residues. The germline V gene has CDR1 MNHEY and CDR2 SMNVEV (reference sequence). Overall study results and limits: Before onset, by a median of around six months, the model predicted ophthalmopathy.

The origin of this receptor is a woman aged 60-75 years with Graves' hyperthyroidism. Sequenced input: blood. The chain has TRBV27 and TRBJ2-2; D possibly corresponds to TRBD2 (7 bases). Here the CDR3 reads CASSFGEGGGNTGELFF. The CDR3 DNA sequence: TGTGCCAGCAGTTTTGGGGAGGGAGGGGGTAACACCGGGGAGCTGTTTTTT.